The rows below give T cell receptor beta chains drawn from one sample of a study of T-cell memory formation after mild COVID-19. TCRdb itself ran the 5' RACE reads through MiXCR, one entry per CDR3 protein. Altogether roughly 350,000 distinct CDR3 sequences are present, around 27% being singletons, with the ten largest covering roughly 13%. Sequencing used PBMCs or a T cell subset sorted from them (not recorded which). The receptors were sampled from an adult woman who had mild COVID-19 (a few samples of this study predate the infection). Cell type and time point are not known. Each CDR3 is given with its conserved first and last residue. The D gene is left open where the match is weak. For some rows the clone size is stated as once, few or many, or as a class when expanded; others skip it.

-	TRBV2	TRBD1	TRBJ2-1	TGTGCCGGAAGTACAGGGGGTGGCTACAATGAGCAGTTCTTC	CAGSTGGGYNEQFF
-	TRBV12-3/TRBV12-4	-	TRBJ1-5	TGTGCCAGCAGTTTCGTCACAGGCAATCAGCCCCAGCATTTT	CASSFVTGNQPQHF
-	TRBV12-3/TRBV12-4	TRBD2	TRBJ2-2	TGTGCCAGCAGATCCGGGACTAAGAGTCTCGGGGAGCTGTTTTTT	CASRSGTKSLGELFF
-	TRBV4-1	TRBD1	TRBJ1-2	TGCGCCAGCAGCCAAGTTAATCGCGACAGGGCGCACTATGGCTACACCTTC	CASSQVNRDRAHYGYTF
-	TRBV12-3/TRBV12-4	-	TRBJ1-4	TGTGCCAGCAGTTTTAGCGAAAAACTGTTTTTT	CASSFSEKLFF
-	TRBV5-1	-	TRBJ1-4	TGCGCCAGCAGCGCCGGCGGGGGGGCTGGGGAAAAACTGTTTTTT	CASSAGGGAGEKLFF
few	TRBV7-2	-	TRBJ2-5	TGTGCCAGCAGCTTAGAGGGGGGGCGGAAGACCCAGTACTTC	CASSLEGGRKTQYF
-	TRBV27	TRBD1	TRBJ2-1	TGTGCCAGCGGGGCGGACAGGTACAATGAGCAGTTCTTC	CASGADRYNEQFF
-	TRBV7-3	TRBD2	TRBJ2-5	TGTGCCAGCAGCTCCGGACTAGCGGGAGCCTCGGGCCAGTACTTC	CASSSGLAGASGQYF
few	TRBV12-3/TRBV12-4	-	TRBJ2-1	TGTGCCAGCAGTTTAGTGAGGCACAGCCCGACGCATAAGGACAATGAGCAGTTCTTC	CASSLVRHSPTHKDNEQFF
-	TRBV3-1	-	TRBJ2-1	TGTGCCAGCAGCCAAATCCGACGAGTCTCTGAGCAGTTCTTC	CASSQIRRVSEQFF
-	TRBV11-2	TRBD2	TRBJ2-1	TGTGCCAGCAGCTCAGTCGGGTCGGGGGGTGAGCAGTTCTTC	CASSSVGSGGEQFF
few	TRBV11-3	-	TRBJ2-7	TGTGCCAGCCGGCAGGGACACGAGCAGTACTTC	CASRQGHEQYF
few	TRBV7-8	-	TRBJ2-7	TGTGCCAGCAGCCCATACCTGGACAAAGACTACGAGCAGTACTTC	CASSPYLDKDYEQYF
-	TRBV5-1	TRBD2	TRBJ2-1	TGCGCCAGCAGCGGCGGCGGGGGGAACAATGAGCAGTTCTTC	CASSGGGGNNEQFF
-	TRBV7-9	-	TRBJ1-6	TGTGCCAGCAGCTCTCAGGGATTGAATTCACCCCTCCACTTT	CASSSQGLNSPLHF
-	TRBV9	TRBD2	TRBJ2-3	TGTGCCAGCAGCGTAGGACTAGCGGGAGTAGGGGGTACGCAGTATTTT	CASSVGLAGVGGTQYF
-	TRBV11-2	TRBD1	TRBJ2-3	TGTGCCAGCAGCCGCCAGGGGGCAGGGGCAGATACGCAGTATTTT	CASSRQGAGADTQYF